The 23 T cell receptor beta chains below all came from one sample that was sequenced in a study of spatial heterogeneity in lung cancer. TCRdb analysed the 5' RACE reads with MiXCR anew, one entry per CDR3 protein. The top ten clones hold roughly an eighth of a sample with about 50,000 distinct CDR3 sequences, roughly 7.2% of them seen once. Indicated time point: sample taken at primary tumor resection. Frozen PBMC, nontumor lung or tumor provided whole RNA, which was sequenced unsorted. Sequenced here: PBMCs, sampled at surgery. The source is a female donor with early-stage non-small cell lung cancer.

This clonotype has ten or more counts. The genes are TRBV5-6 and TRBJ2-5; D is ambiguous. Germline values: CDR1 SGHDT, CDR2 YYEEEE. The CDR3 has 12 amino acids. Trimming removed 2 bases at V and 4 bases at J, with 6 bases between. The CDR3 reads CASSFWGETQYF. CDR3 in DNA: TGTGCCAGCAGCTTTTGGGGAGAGACCCAGTACTTC.

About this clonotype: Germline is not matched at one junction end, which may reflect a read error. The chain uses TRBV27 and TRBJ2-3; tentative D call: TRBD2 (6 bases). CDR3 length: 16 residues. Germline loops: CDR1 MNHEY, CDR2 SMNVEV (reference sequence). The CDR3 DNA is TGTGTCAGCAGTTCCTCCACCGGGACTCACACAGATACGCAGTATTTT. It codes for CVSSSSTGTHTDTQYF.

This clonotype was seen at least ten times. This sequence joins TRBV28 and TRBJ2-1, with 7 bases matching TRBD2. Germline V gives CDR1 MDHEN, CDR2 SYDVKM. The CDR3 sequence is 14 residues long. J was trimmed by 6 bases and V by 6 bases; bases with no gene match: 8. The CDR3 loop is CASRPPPGGNEQFF. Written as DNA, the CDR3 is TGTGCCAGCAGGCCTCCTCCGGGGGGCAATGAGCAGTTCTTC.

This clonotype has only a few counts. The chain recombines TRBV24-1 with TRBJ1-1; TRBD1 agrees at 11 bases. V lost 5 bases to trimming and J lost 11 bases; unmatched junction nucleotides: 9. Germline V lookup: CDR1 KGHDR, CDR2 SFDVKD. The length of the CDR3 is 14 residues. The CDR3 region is CATSGPGTGGEAFF. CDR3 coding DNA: TGTGCCACCAGTGGCCCCGGGACAGGGGGAGAGGCTTTCTTT.

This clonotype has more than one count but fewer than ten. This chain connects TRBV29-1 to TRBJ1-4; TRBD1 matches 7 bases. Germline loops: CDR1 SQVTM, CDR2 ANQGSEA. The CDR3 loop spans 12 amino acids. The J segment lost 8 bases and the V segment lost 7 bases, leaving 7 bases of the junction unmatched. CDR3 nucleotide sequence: TGCAGCGCCGGACAACAGGGGGAAAAACTGTTTTTT. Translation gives CSAGQQGEKLFF.

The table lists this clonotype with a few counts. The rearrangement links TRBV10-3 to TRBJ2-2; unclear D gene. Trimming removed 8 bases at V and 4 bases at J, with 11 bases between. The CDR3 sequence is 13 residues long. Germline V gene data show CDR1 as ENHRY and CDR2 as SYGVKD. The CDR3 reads CAIYAGTTGELFF. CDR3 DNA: TGTGCCATCTACGCAGGCACCACCGGGGAGCTGTTTTTT.

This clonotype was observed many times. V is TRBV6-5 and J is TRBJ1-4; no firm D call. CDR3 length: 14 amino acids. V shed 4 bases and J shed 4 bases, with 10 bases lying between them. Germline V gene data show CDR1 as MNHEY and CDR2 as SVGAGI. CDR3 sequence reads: CASSSTVYNEKLFF. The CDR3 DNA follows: TGTGCCAGCAGTTCTACAGTCTATAATGAAAAACTGTTTTTT.

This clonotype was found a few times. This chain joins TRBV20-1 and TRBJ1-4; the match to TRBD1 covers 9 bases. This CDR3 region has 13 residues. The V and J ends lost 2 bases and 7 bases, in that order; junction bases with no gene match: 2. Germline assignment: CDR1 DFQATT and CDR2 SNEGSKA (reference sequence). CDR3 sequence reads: CSARRGQGEKLFF. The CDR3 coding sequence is TGCAGTGCTAGACGGGGACAGGGTGAAAAACTGTTTTTT.

For the CDR3, the DNA is TGTGCCATCAGTGTAGGGGGGAACAGGGACTCCTACGAGCAGTACTTC. Amino acids: CAISVGGNRDSYEQYF. The chain recombines TRBV10-3 with TRBJ2-7; D may match TRBD1 or TRBD2 (6 bases each). The CDR3 sequence is 16 residues long. Deletions cut 4 bases from V and 0 bases from J, with 16 bases between. Per the germline V gene, CDR1 is ENHRY and CDR2 is SYGVKD.

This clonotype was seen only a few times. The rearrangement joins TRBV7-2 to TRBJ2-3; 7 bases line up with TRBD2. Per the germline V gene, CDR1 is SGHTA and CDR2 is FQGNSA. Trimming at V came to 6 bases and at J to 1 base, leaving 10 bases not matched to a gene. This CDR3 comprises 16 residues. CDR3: CASSFYGTIRTDTQYF. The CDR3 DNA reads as TGTGCCAGCAGTTTTTACGGGACTATCCGCACAGATACGCAGTATTTT.

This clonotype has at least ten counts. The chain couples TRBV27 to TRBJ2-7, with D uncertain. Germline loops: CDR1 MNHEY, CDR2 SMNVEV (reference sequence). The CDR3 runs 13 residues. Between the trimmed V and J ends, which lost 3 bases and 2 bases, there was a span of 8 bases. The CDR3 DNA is TGTGCCAGCAGTTTGGCCCGCCCCTACGAGCAGTACTTC. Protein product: CASSLARPYEQYF.

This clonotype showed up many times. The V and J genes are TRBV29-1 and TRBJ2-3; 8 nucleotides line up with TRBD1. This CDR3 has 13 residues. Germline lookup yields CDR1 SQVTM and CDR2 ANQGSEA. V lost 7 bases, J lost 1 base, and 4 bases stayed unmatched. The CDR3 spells CSAGGIGTDTQYF. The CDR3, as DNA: TGCAGCGCAGGGGGCATCGGCACAGATACGCAGTATTTT.

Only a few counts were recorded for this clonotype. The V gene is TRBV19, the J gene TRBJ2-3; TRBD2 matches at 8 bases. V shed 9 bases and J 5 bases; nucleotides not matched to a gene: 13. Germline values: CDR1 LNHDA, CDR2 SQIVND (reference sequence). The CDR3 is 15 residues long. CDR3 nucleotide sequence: TGTGCCAGCAGACAGGCAGCGGGGGTTGTAGATACGCAGTATTTT. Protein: CASRQAAGVVDTQYF.

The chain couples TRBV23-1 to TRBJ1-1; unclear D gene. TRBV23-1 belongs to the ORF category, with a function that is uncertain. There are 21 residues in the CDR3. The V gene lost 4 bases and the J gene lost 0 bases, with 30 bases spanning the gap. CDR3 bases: TGCGCCAGCAGTCCCACCGACGGAACTCGGGGAAAGGGTTCGATGAACACTGAAGCTTTCTTT. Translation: CASSPTDGTRGKGSMNTEAFF.

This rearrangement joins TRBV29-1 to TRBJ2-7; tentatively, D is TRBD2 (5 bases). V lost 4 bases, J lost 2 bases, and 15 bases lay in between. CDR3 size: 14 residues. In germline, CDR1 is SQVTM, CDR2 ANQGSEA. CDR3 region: CSVGDTGKAYEQYF. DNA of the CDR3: TGCAGCGTTGGCGACACCGGGAAAGCCTACGAGCAGTACTTC.

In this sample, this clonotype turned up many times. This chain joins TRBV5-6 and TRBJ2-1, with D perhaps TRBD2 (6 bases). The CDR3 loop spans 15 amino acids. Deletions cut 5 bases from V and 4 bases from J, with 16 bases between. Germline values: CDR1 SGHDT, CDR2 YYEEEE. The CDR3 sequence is CASRAGRSLYNEQFF. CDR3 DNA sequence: TGTGCCAGCAGGGCGGGACGGAGTTTATACAATGAGCAGTTCTTC.

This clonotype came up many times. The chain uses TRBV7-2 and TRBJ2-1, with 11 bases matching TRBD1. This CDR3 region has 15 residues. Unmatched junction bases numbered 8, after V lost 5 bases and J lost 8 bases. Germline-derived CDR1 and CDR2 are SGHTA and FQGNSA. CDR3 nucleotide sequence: TGTGCCAGCAGCCTTGGACAGGGGGCTGGGCATGAGCAGTTCTTC. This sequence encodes CASSLGQGAGHEQFF.

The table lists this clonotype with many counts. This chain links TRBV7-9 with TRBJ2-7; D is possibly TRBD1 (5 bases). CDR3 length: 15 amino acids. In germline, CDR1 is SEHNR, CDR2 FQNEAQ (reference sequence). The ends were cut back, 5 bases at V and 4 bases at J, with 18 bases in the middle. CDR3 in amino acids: CASSPFRARGYEQYF. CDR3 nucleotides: TGTGCCAGCAGCCCCTTTAGGGCTAGGGGTTACGAGCAGTACTTC. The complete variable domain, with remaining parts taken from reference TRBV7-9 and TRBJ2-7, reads DTGVSQNPRHKITKRGQNVTFRCDPISEHNRLYWYRQTLGQGPEFLTYFQNEAQLEKSRLLSDRFSAERPKGSFSTLEIQRTEQGDSAMYLCASSPFRARGYEQYFGPGTRLTVT.

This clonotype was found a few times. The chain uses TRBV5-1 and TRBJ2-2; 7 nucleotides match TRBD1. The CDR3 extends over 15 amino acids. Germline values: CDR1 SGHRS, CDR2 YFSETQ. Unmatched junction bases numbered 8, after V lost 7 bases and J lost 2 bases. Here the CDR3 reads CASYPTGRNTGELFF. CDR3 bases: TGCGCCAGCTACCCGACAGGGAGAAACACCGGGGAGCTGTTTTTT.

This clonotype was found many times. In DNA form, the CDR3 reads TGTGCCAGCAGCTTCCCTGACGGGGCTCGATTCGCCCGATACAATGAGCAGTTCTTC. It yields the protein CASSFPDGARFARYNEQFF. The chain recombines TRBV7-2 with TRBJ2-1; D possibly matches TRBD1 or TRBD2 (5 bases each). Trimming stripped 3 bases from V and 4 bases from J, with 25 bases between. The CDR3 consists of 19 residues. Germline V gene lookup returns CDR1 SGHTA and CDR2 FQGNSA.

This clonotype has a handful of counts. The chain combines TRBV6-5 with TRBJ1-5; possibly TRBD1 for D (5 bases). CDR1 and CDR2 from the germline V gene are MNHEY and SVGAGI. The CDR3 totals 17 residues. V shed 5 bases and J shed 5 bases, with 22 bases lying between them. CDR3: CASSRRNYPGTHQPQHF. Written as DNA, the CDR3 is TGTGCCAGCAGTCGAAGGAATTATCCAGGGACCCATCAGCCCCAGCATTTT.

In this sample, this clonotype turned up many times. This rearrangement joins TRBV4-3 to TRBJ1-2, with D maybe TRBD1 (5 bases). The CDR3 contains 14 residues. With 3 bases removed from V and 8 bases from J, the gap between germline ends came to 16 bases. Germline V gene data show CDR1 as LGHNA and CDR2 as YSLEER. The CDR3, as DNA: TGCGCCAGCAGCCACACGCTCGGGGCAGGGGGCTACACCTTC. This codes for CASSHTLGAGGYTF.

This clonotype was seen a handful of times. As DNA, the CDR3 is TGTGCCAGCAGCCCTTCCCCCGTGGGGCAGCCCCAGCATTTT. This gives the protein CASSPSPVGQPQHF. The chain combines TRBV7-2 with TRBJ1-5; D gene uncertain. Germline V lookup: CDR1 SGHTA, CDR2 FQGNSA. The CDR3 sequence is 14 residues long. The V end lost 5 bases, the J end lost 7 bases, and 15 bases lay between the germline ends.